This T cell receptor (beta chain) stems from a study of CD8+CD57+ T cells in acquired aplastic anemia (dated 2018 in TCRdb). Concerning the study at large: Extracted DNA from sorted CD4+ and CD8+ cells averaged around 3.2 ug, ranging from about 0.18 to 27.4 ug. Mean read counts for healthy donor samples were 8.5 million to 10.8 million for CD4+ cells and 11.0 million for CD8+ cells.

Results and caveats for the whole study, not just this receptor: Some 30 CD8+ CDR3 sequences were found to be shared between patients and controls, but these sequences appeared to be highly expressed in patients and within the immunodominant clones of the patients. Between patients and healthy controls, no significant difference in CD8+ Simpson's diversity was found (P=0.060).

The germline V gene sets CDR1 to MGHDK and CDR2 to SYGVNS. Including cysteine and phenylalanine, the CDR3 has 16 amino acids. This entry keeps only the CDR3 DNA: 48 bases, framed from base 1. The V end gives up 6 bases and the J end 2 bases, leaving 10 bases in the junction not matched to a gene. With regard to this clonotype: The target of this receptor is not known. Per-base qualities were not stored, and no clone one base away is much larger.

The study deep-sequenced TCR repertoires of sorted CD4+ and CD8+ blood T cells from severe aplastic anemia patients and healthy subjects. Ficoll-Paque density gradient centrifugation was used to isolate peripheral blood mononuclear cells. Before DNA extraction, CD4+ and CD8+ T cells were sorted by FACS or by magnetic beads. Genomic DNA served as template for TCR beta VDJ combination and CDR3 sequence profiling. TCR repertoire sequencing was run on an Illumina HiSeq 2000. The authors' pipeline ran thus. Repertoire assessment relied on Simpson's diversity index, CDR3 size and DJ length profiles, and TRBV/TRBJ rearrangement plots. The most abundant DNA sequence in the deep sequencing data was defined as the immunodominant clone. CDR3 amino acid sequences were screened for sharing across subjects and compared with published repertoires and the VDJdb database. TCRdb reprocessing: public reads trimmed at Q25 with fastp, clones called with MiXCR, in-frame beta chains kept. Rows are unified per CDR3 protein, each entry keeping the most common DNA and genes. The V and J calls come from TCRdb's annotation, not from the publication. The sample table contains 90,000 to 130,000 distinct CDR3 sequences; only one count was recorded for about half of them. The top ten constitute around a third of the sample.

Recombination joined TRBV25-1 with TRBJ1-5; TRBD1 agrees with 7 junctional bases. What was sequenced was sorted CD4+, CD8+, or CD8+CD57+ T cells (not recorded which) from PBMCs. The receptor was isolated from a human donor in good health, serving as a control. The CDR3 protein sequence reads: CASSLGGQGGNQPQHF. The DNA reads as follows: TGTGCCAGCAGCTTAGGAGGCCAGGGGGGCAATCAGCCCCAGCATTTT.